This T cell receptor beta chain was recovered during a study of naive and memory T cell subsets. Overall study results and limits: From naive to CM, EM and EMRA, diversity decreased and Gini increased.

This clonotype was counted between two and nine times. Antigen specificity is unknown. This CDR3 has 15 amino acids. With 0 bases removed from V and 8 bases from J, the gap between germline ends came to 14 bases. From germline, CDR1 is DFQATT and CDR2 SNEGSKA (reference sequence). After CD4 positive bead selection, the CD4-negative fraction gave CD8 T cells. Cells stained for CD3, CD4, CD8, CD45RA, CD27 and viability were sorted into four CD45RA/CD27 subsets. Both TRBC1 and TRBC2 were covered by a beta constant-region primer of two equimolar oligonucleotides. A 12-nucleotide UMI and the SP2 primer were added to the cDNA 3' end by oligonucleotide ligation. One entry per CDR3 protein results from TCRdb running MiXCR on the UMI-ligation and nested PCR reads. The sample contains approximately 85,000 distinct CDR3 sequences, 7% of which appear only once.

Material for sequencing was central memory CD4+ T cells from blood. The receptor's source is a human donor in good health. The chain joins TRBV20-1 to TRBJ1-6, with D tentatively TRBD1 (6 bases). The CDR3 sequence is CSARDLGRGYSPLHF. Written as DNA, the CDR3 is TGCAGTGCTAGAGATCTTGGCAGGGGATATTCACCCCTCCACTTT.